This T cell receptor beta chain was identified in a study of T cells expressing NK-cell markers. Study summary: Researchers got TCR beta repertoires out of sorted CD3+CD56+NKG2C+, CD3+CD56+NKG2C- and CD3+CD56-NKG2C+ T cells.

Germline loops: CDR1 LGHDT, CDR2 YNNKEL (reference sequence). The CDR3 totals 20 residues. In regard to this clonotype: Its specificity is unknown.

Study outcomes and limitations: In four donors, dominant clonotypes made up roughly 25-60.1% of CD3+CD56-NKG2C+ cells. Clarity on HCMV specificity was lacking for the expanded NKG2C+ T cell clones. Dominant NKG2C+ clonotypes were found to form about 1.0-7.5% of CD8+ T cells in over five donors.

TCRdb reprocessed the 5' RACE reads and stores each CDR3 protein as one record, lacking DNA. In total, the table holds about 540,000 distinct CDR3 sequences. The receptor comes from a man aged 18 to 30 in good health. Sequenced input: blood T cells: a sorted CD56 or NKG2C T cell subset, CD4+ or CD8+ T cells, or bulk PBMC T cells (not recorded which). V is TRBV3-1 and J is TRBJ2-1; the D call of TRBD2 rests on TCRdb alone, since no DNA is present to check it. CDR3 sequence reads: CASSQAPGLAGSSSYNEQFF.